These T cell receptor beta chains were read from a single sample in a study of T cell clusters in autoimmune cytopenias. TCRdb re-called the multiplex PCR reads; every CDR3 protein appears as one record, without DNA. Across a few thousand distinct CDR3 sequences, the top ten clones capture roughly 70% of the sample. These data were also filed under a second study, of T cell repertoires in aging, cancer and after chemotherapy.

Sequencing was carried out using peripheral blood. These receptors were collected from a human donor in good health. Each CDR3 is given with its conserved first and last residue. Clone size is shown for a subset of rows, as once, few, many or a class of expanded clone.

clone_size j_call v_call cdr3_aa
- TRBJ2-1 TRBV19 CASSARGGTLFNEQFF
- TRBJ2-2 TRBV27 CASSLEGFGNTGELFF
- TRBJ1-4 TRBV6-6 CASSQTQGRLATNEKLFF
- TRBJ1-4 TRBV6-5 CASSSRTGGNEKLFF
- TRBJ1-4 TRBV12-3/TRBV12-4 CASSHRGGKEKLFF
- TRBJ2-2 TRBV20-1 CSARASIANTGELFF
- TRBJ1-3 TRBV5-6 CASSSYSISGNTIYF
- TRBJ2-3 TRBV5-4 CASSSRTGTDTQYF
- TRBJ1-5 TRBV19 CASKGDRAFNQPQHF
- TRBJ2-5 TRBV5-1 CASSATSGRFDEQYF
- TRBJ1-5 TRBV19 CASSFSAGRQPQHF
- TRBJ2-6 TRBV4-2 CASSQETGAGANVLTF
medium-sized TRBJ2-5 TRBV19 CASSILQSGGQETQYF
- TRBJ1-1 TRBV18 CASSHGGNTEAFF
- TRBJ2-7 TRBV5-1 CASSSHAGYEQYF
medium-sized TRBJ2-5 TRBV29-1 CSVEVRVETQYF